The sequence of this TCR beta chain was determined in a study of OX40 agonist ivuxolimab in advanced cancers. Clones were read by immunoSEQ multiplex PCR, and TCRdb kept only the in-frame ones, dropping some. The table lists around 59,000 clones, around nine tenths of them singletons. J was trimmed by 2 bases and V by 5 bases; bases with no gene match: 9. The germline V gene has CDR1 SGHRS and CDR2 YFSETQ. CDR3 length equals 16 residues. Patients with a history of autoimmune disease or on systemic immunosuppression were excluded. The chain recombines TRBV5-1 with TRBJ2-3, with 9 bases matching TRBD2. The source was CD4+ or CD8+ T cells sorted from blood, collected in a trial of the OX40 agonist ivuxolimab. This TCR was recovered from an adult with an advanced solid tumor such as melanoma, head and neck, liver or kidney cancer. The DNA of the CDR3 is TGCGCCAGCAGAAGCCTAGCGGGACGAATCACAGATACGCAGTATTTT. Its translation is CASRSLAGRITDTQYF.